This T cell receptor (beta chain) is drawn from a study of a mutant IDH1 vaccine in newly diagnosed glioma. Here immunoSEQ multiplex PCR was the method, and the copy in TCRdb shows in-frame clones only, minus some. The repertoire consists of roughly 60,000 clones, with roughly 80% occurring once and the leading ten covering 5% to 8%. V gave up 0 bases and J gave up 10 bases; unmatched junction bases: 6. Germline lookup yields CDR1 SGHRS and CDR2 YFSETQ. The CDR3 length is 14 residues. For this clone: The antigen is undetermined.

The time point here: week 23, last vaccination. Vaccination comprised doses that each held 300 ug of mutant IDH1 20-mer peptide, plus topical imiquimod. Donor tumors were new WHO grade 3 or 4 IDH1-mutant, ATRX-lost astrocytomas. The genes are TRBV5-1 and TRBJ1-1; 10 bases are a match to TRBD1. The receptor was isolated from a man aged 35 to 55 with glioma. Sequenced here: PBMCs, sampled from a glioma patient whose treatment included an IDH1 peptide vaccine. Here the CDR3 reads CASSLEGQGNVAFF. The CDR3 DNA reads as TGCGCCAGCAGCTTGGAGGGACAGGGGAATGTAGCTTTCTTT.